Following are 20 T cell receptor beta chains from one sample sequenced in a study of blood T cell repertoires in COVID-19. Some clones are missing from TCRdb's copy, which holds only in-frame ones; the method was immunoSEQ multiplex PCR. The data contain a few hundred thousand clones, around 83% of them singletons. The sample taken for sequencing was peripheral blood. The receptor set was obtained from a woman aged 45-60 years with acute or convalescent COVID-19.

The rearrangement links TRBV5-1 to TRBJ1-3; D perhaps matches TRBD1 (5 bases). In germline, CDR1 is SGHRS, CDR2 YFSETQ. With 3 bases removed from V and 1 base from J, the gap between germline ends came to 14 bases. There are 16 residues in the CDR3. For the CDR3, the DNA is TGCGCCAGCAGCTCACTCGACAGTACATCTGGAAACACCATATATTTT. This gives the protein CASSSLDSTSGNTIYF.

The chain joins TRBV7-3 to TRBJ2-3; a weak D match, TRBD1 (6 bases). Trimming removed 4 bases at V and 8 bases at J, with 16 bases between. CDR1 is SGHTA, CDR2 FQGTGA, per germline. This CDR3 is built from 14 residues. The DNA for the CDR3 is TGTGCCAGCAGCTCGGGCACCCCAGGGGCTACGCAGTATTTT. Translated: CASSSGTPGATQYF.

CDR3 DNA: TGTGCCAGCAGCTTACCGACAGATGGCTACACCTTC. Protein product: CASSLPTDGYTF. The genes are TRBV13 and TRBJ1-2, with D perhaps TRBD1 (5 bases). CDR3 length: 12 amino acids. From germline, CDR1 is PRHDT and CDR2 FYEKMQ (reference sequence). V shed 2 bases and J shed 6 bases, with 7 bases lying between them.

As concerns this clone: Other nucleotide sequences in the sample specify the same CDR3. The chain combines TRBV5-1 with TRBJ2-5; 7 bases line up with TRBD1. Trimming removed 0 bases from V and 5 bases from J; junction bases left unmatched: 4. Germline V gene sequence: CDR1 SGHRS, CDR2 YFSETQ. This CDR3 contains 14 residues. Here the CDR3 DNA reads TGCGCCAGCAGCTTGGGACAGGGTGGGGAGACCCAGTACTTC. The encoded protein is CASSLGQGGETQYF.

The chain couples TRBV27 to TRBJ2-7, with TRBD1 matching 10 bases. The CDR3 has 14 residues. After removal of 10 bases from V and 3 bases from J, the junction contained 9 bases not matched to a gene. CDR1 is MNHEY and CDR2 is SMNVEV in the germline V gene (reference sequence). CDR3 loop: CATPPGQGNYEQYF. The CDR3 DNA sequence: TGTGCCACCCCCCCGGGACAGGGGAACTACGAGCAGTACTTC.

This clone was seen a handful of times. The chain joins TRBV7-2 to TRBJ1-4; D might be TRBD1 (5 bases). The V end was cut by 8 bases, the J end by 4 bases, with 17 bases between. Germline CDR1 and CDR2: SGHTA and FQGNSA. The CDR3 length is 15 residues. The CDR3 protein is CASSQDPGFNEKLFF. The CDR3 coding sequence is TGTGCCAGCTCCCAAGACCCAGGGTTTAATGAAAAACTGTTTTTT.

The genes are TRBV6-5 and TRBJ2-7; possibly TRBD2 for D (5 bases). The CDR3 consists of 13 residues. V lost 6 bases and J 4 bases, leaving 13 bases between the germline ends. Per germline, CDR1 MNHEY and CDR2 SVGAGI. For the CDR3, the DNA is TGTGCCAGCAGCTCCGGACGGGGTTACGAGCAGTACGTC. It encodes CASSSGRGYEQYV.

The J gene is TRBJ1-2, the V gene TRBV27; D perhaps matches TRBD1 (5 bases). V was shortened by 5 bases and J by 4 bases, with 14 bases between the two germline ends. From germline, CDR1 is MNHEY and CDR2 SMNVEV (reference sequence). CDR3 length: 14 amino acids. The CDR3 loop is CASSPLQVGYGYTF. For the CDR3, the DNA is TGTGCCAGCAGTCCCCTACAGGTCGGCTATGGCTACACCTTC.

The gene calls are TRBV7-9 and TRBJ2-1; 9 bases line up with TRBD2. The germline V gene has CDR1 SEHNR and CDR2 FQNEAQ (reference sequence). The ends lost 1 base at V and 4 bases at J; junction bases unmatched: 8. The CDR3 extends over 17 amino acids. CDR3 in amino acids: CASSLERGLAGYNEQFF. CDR3 DNA: TGTGCCAGCAGCTTAGAACGGGGGCTAGCGGGGTACAATGAGCAGTTCTTC.

The chain carries TRBV18 and TRBJ2-5; weak D call: TRBD2 (5 bases). Trimming removed 3 bases from V and 3 bases from J, with 14 bases in between. Germline V CDR1 and CDR2: KGHSH, LQKENI. The CDR3 extends over 15 amino acids. The CDR3 is CASSPVREPKETQYF. In DNA form, the CDR3 reads TGTGCCAGCTCACCGGTCCGGGAACCTAAAGAGACCCAGTACTTC.

The chain recombines TRBV25-1 with TRBJ1-2; unclear D gene. Between the trimmed V and J ends, which lost 4 bases and 2 bases, there was a span of 8 bases. The CDR3 contains 13 residues. The germline CDR1 and CDR2 sequences are MGHDK and SYGVNS. DNA of the CDR3: TGTGCCAGCAGTGTCGACGGGAACTATGGCTACACCTTC. Translating it yields CASSVDGNYGYTF.

Notes on this clone: Additional DNA sequences in this sample encode the identical CDR3. The chain recombines TRBV20-1 with TRBJ1-1; D unclear. This CDR3 comprises 11 residues. The V end lost 6 bases, the J end lost 8 bases, and 13 bases lay between the germline ends. Germline CDR1 reads DFQATT; CDR2 reads SNEGSKA (reference sequence). Here the CDR3 reads CSARGRTEAFF. The CDR3 coding sequence is TGCAGTGCGCGCGGGAGGACGGAAGCTTTCTTT.

V and J are TRBV3-1 (or the pseudogene TRBV3-2) and TRBJ1-2, with no clear D. There are 19 residues in the CDR3. Deletions cut 3 bases from V and 0 bases from J, with 23 bases between. From germline, CDR1 is LGHDT and CDR2 YNNKEL (reference sequence). The CDR3: CASSQANGQDSFSNYGYTF. CDR3 nucleotide sequence: TGTGCCAGCAGCCAGGCTAATGGTCAGGACTCCTTCTCTAACTATGGCTACACCTTC.

The chain has TRBV30 and TRBJ2-7; D is uncertain. Germline CDR1 and CDR2: GTSNPN and SVGIG (reference sequence). This CDR3 has 13 residues. V lost 0 bases and J 2 bases, leaving 8 bases between the germline ends. The CDR3 DNA is TGTGCCTGGAGTGTTGAGATAGCCTACGAGCAGTACTTC. Translation gives CAWSVEIAYEQYF. Filled out from reference TRBV30 and TRBJ2-7, the complete variable domain reads SQTIHQWPATLVQPVGSPLSLECTVEGTSNPNLYWYRQAAGRGLQLLFYSVGIGQISSEVPQNLSASRPQDRQFILSSKKLLLSDSGFYLCAWSVEIAYEQYFGPGTRLTVT.

This clone was recorded once. V and J are TRBV13 and TRBJ2-1; 9 bases fit TRBD1. CDR1 is PRHDT, CDR2 FYEKMQ, per germline (reference sequence). Trimming at V came to 5 bases and at J to 7 bases, leaving 12 bases not matched to a gene. The CDR3 is 16 residues long. The chain's CDR3 is CASSHRDRVLGNEQFF. The CDR3 DNA follows: TGTGCCAGCAGCCACCGGGACAGGGTGTTGGGGAATGAGCAGTTCTTC.

The chain joins TRBV19 to TRBJ1-3; 7 bases match TRBD1. The J segment lost 0 bases and the V segment lost 4 bases, leaving 9 bases of the junction unmatched. This CDR3 region has 17 residues. Looked up from germline, CDR1 is LNHDA and CDR2 is SQIVND (reference sequence). CDR3: CASSTPGQRLSGNTIYF. CDR3 DNA: TGTGCCAGTAGTACCCCGGGACAGCGTCTCTCTGGAAACACCATATATTTT.

The chain joins TRBV6-5 to TRBJ2-7; D possibly corresponds to TRBD1 (6 bases). There are 12 residues in the CDR3. From germline, CDR1 is MNHEY and CDR2 SVGAGI. Trimming shortened V by 6 bases and J by 3 bases, and 9 bases separated the two germline ends. The CDR3 coding sequence is TGTGCCAGCAGCGCGGACAGCTACGAGCAGTACGTC. Translating gives CASSADSYEQYV.

V is TRBV5-5 and J is TRBJ1-4; 8 bases are a match to TRBD1. Germline V gives CDR1 SGHKS, CDR2 YYEKEE (reference sequence). With V trimmed by 6 bases and J by 8 bases, 9 bases remained unmatched. This CDR3 comprises 14 residues. CDR3 loop: CASNQRTGHEKLFF. CDR3 DNA: TGTGCCAGCAACCAACGGACAGGGCACGAAAAACTGTTTTTT.

This clone was recorded only once. The chain carries TRBV7-9 and TRBJ2-1, with D perhaps matching TRBD1 (7 bases). CDR3 length equals 15 residues. Germline CDR1 SEHNR, CDR2 FQNEAQ (reference sequence). Between the trimmed V and J ends, which lost 5 bases and 4 bases, there was a span of 15 bases. This CDR3 reads CASSPGGGGYNEQFF. DNA for the CDR3: TGTGCCAGCAGCCCAGGGGGTGGGGGGTACAATGAGCAGTTCTTC.

The chain has TRBV6-6 and TRBJ1-2; unclear D gene. Germline values: CDR1 MNHNY, CDR2 SVGAGI (reference sequence). This CDR3 has 14 amino acids. The V end was cut by 7 bases, the J end by 2 bases, with 14 bases between. For the CDR3, the DNA is TGTGCCAGCACCATGTCATGGGAGAACTATGGCTACACCTTC. The encoded protein is CASTMSWENYGYTF.